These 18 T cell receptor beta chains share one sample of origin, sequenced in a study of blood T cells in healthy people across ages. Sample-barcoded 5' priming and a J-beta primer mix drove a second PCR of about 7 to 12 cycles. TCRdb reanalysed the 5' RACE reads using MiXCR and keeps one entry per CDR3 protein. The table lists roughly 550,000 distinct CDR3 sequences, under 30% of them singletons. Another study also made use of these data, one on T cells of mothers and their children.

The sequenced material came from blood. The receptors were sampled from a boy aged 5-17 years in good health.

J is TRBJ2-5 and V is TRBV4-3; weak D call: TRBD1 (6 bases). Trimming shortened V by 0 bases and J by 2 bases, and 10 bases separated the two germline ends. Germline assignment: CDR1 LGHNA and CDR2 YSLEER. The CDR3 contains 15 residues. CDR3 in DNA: TGCGCCAGCAGCCAAGAGGTTAGGGGGCAAGAGACCCAGTACTTC. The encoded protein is CASSQEVRGQETQYF.

The CDR3 protein is CASSFMGGPSNQPQHF. The CDR3 region has the DNA TGTGCCAGCAGCTTTATGGGGGGCCCTAGCAATCAGCCCCAGCATTTT. The chain recombines TRBV7-9 with TRBJ1-5, with D perhaps TRBD1 (6 bases). The germline gives CDR1 SEHNR, CDR2 FQNEAQ (reference sequence). CDR3 length: 16 amino acids. Trimming removed 3 bases at V and 0 bases at J, with 12 bases between.

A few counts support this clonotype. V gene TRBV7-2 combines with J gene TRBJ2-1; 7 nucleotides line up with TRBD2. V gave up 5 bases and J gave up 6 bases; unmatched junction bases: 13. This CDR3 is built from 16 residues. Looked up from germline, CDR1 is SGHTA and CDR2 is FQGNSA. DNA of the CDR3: TGTGCCAGCAGCGCCTTAGCGGGCTCCTGGCGCAATGAGCAGTTCTTC. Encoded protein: CASSALAGSWRNEQFF.

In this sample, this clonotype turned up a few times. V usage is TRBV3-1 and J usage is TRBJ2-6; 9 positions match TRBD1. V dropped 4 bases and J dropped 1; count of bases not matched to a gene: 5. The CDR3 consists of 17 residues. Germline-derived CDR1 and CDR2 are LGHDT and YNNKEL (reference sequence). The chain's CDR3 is CASSLGTGRSGANVLTF. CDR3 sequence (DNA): TGTGCCAGCAGCCTCGGGACAGGGAGGTCTGGGGCCAACGTCCTGACTTTC.

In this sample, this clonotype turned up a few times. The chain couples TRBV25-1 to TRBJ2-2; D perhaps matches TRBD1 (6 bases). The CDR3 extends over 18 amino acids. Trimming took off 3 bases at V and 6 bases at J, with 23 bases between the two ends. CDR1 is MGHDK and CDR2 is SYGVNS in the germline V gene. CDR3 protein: CASSDPFRAGEGPGELFF. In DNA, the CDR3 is TGTGCCAGCAGTGACCCTTTTCGGGCAGGGGAAGGCCCCGGGGAGCTGTTTTTT.

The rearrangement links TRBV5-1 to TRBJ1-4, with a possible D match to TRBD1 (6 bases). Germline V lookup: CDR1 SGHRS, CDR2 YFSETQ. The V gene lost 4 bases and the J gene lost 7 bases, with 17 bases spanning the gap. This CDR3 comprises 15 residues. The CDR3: CASSGTGRGAEKLFF. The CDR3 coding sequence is TGCGCCAGCAGCGGAACAGGGCGGGGGGCTGAAAAACTGTTTTTT.

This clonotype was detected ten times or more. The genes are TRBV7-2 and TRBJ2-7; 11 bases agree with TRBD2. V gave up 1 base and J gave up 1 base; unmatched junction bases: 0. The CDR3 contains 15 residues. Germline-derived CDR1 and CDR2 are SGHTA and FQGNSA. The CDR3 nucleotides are TGTGCCAGCAGCTTAGGACTAGCGGGGTCCTACGAGCAGTACTTC. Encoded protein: CASSLGLAGSYEQYF. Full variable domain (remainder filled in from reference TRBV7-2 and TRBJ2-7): GAGVSQSPSNKVTEKGKDVELRCDPISGHTALYWYRQSLGQGLEFLIYFQGNSAPDKSGLPSDRFSAERTGGSVSTLTIQRTQQEDSAVYLCASSLGLAGSYEQYFGPGTRLTVT.

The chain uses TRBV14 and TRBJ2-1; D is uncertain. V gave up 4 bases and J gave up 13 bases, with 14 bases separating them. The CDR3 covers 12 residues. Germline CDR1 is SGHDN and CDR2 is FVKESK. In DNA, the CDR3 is TGTGCCAGCAGCCCTGAAGGGCTGCTCCAGTTCTTC. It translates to CASSPEGLLQFF. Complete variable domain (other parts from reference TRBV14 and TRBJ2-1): EAGVTQFPSHSVIEKGQTVTLRCDPISGHDNLYWYRRVMGKEIKFLLHFVKESKQDESGMPNNRFLAERTGGTYSTLKVQPAELEDSGVYFCASSPEGLLQFFGPGTRLTVL.

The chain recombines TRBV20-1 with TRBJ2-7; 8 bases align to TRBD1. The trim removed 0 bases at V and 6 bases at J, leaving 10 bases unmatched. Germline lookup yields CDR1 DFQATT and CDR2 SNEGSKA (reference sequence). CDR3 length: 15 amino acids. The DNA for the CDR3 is TGCAGTGCTAGAGACAACGACAGGGGAGGAGGCGAGCAGTACTTC. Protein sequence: CSARDNDRGGGEQYF.

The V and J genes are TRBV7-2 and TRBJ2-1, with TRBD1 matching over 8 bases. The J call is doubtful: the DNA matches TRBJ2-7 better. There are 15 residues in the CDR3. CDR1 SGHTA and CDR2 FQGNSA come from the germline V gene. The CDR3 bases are TGTGCCAGCAGCGAGGTCCCAGGGGGCTGGTACGAGCAGTACTTC. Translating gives CASSEVPGGWYEQYF.

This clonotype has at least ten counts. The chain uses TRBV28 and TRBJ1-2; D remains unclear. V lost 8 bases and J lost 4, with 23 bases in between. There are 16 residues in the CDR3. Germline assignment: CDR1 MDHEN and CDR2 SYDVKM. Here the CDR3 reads CASVIDNTSSFYGYTF. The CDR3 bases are TGTGCCAGCGTAATAGACAACACCTCTTCCTTCTATGGCTACACCTTC.

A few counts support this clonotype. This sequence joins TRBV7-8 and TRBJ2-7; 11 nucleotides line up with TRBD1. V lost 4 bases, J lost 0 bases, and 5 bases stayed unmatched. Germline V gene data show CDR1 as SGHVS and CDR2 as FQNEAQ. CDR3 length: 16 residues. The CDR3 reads CASSSGTGGDSYEQYF. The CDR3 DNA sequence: TGTGCCAGCAGCTCCGGGACAGGGGGGGACTCCTACGAGCAGTACTTC.

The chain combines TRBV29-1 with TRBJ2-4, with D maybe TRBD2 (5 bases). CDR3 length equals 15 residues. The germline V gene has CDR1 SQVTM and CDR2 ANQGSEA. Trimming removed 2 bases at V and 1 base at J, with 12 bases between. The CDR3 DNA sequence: TGCAGCGTTGAAACGGGGAGCACGGCCAAAAACATTCAGTACTTC. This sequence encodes CSVETGSTAKNIQYF.

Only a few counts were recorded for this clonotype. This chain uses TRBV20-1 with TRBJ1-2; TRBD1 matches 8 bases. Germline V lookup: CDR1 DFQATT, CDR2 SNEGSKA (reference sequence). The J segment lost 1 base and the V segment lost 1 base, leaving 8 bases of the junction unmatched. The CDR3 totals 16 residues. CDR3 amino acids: CSARGPGQDLNYGYTF. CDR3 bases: TGCAGTGCTAGAGGACCGGGACAGGATCTTAACTATGGCTACACCTTC.

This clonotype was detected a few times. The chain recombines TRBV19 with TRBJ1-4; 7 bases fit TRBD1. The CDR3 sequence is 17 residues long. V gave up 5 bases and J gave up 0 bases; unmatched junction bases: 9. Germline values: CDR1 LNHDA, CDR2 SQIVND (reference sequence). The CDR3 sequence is CASSSRQGLATNEKLFF. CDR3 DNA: TGTGCCAGTAGTTCCCGACAGGGCCTCGCAACTAATGAAAAACTGTTTTTT.

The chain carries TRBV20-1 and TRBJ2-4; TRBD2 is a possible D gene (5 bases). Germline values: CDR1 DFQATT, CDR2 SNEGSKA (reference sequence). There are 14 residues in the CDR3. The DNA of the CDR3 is TGCAGCCCGGTGGCTAGCTCGGCCAAAAACATTCAGTACTTC. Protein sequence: CSPVASSAKNIQYF.

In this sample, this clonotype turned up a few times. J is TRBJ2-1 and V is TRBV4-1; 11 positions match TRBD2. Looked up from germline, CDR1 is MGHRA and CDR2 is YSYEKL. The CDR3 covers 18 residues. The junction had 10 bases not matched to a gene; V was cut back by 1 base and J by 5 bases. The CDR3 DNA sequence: TGCGCCAGCAGCCAAGGAGTAGCGGGAGGGCCTAGGAACAATGAGCAGTTCTTC. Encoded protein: CASSQGVAGGPRNNEQFF.

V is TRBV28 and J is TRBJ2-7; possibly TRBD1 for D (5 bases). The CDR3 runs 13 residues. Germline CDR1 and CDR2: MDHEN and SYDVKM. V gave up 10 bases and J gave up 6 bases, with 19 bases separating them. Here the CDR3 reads CATRVTGIREQYF. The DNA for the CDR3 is TGTGCCACCAGGGTTACAGGAATCCGCGAGCAGTACTTC.